The rows below give T cell receptor beta chains drawn from one sample of a study of cytomegalovirus exposure and HLA in healthy donors. Assay: immunoSEQ multiplex PCR; the TCRdb copy retains only in-frame clones and omits some. The table lists about 110,000 clones, about four fifths of them singletons, with approximately 23% in the top ten. The sequenced material came from PBMCs. These receptors were collected from a man younger than 45 in good health and CMV-seropositive. CDR3s leave out the opening cysteine and the closing phenylalanine or tryptophan.

>TRBJ1-5|TRBV7-8
ASSPSVGYRDDQPQH
>TRBJ2-6|TRBV5-1
ASSSNRVGANVLT
>TRBJ1-5|TRBV10-3
AISEGTGGHQPQH
>TRBJ2-2|TRBV11-2
ASSQQGALGGELL
>TRBJ2-1|TRBV18
ASSPPGQGYNEQF
>TRBJ2-1|TRBV6-1
ASSDGLAGVNNEQF
>TRBJ1-1|TRBV5-4
ASSLTGGAGGTEAF
>TRBJ1-5|TRBV28
ASSQGGGSNQPQH
>TRBJ2-3|TRBV9
ASSPQGDRGDTQY
>TRBJ2-3|TRBV19
ASSIRLAGVDTQY
>TRBJ1-5|TRBV2
ASHRQNSNQPQH
>TRBJ1-6|TRBV4-2
ASSQEAGGWDSPLH
>-|TRBV6-6
ASSSLLWQEVYEQY
>TRBJ2-7|TRBV7-9
ASSSDRDRVYEQY
>TRBJ2-7|TRBV6-6
ASSLLGGTPYEQY
>TRBJ2-5|TRBV11-3
ASSLAGVQETQY
>TRBJ1-3|TRBV2
ASSYEAYFSGNTIY
>TRBJ2-3|TRBV9
ASSSRGRPQDTQY
>TRBJ2-1|TRBV5-1
ASSLELAGVVYNEQF
>TRBJ2-1|TRBV2
ASSQLAGLHEQF
>TRBJ2-2|TRBV5-1
ASSFDTGTGELF
>TRBJ1-2|TRBV11-3
ASSLQPDRKNYGYT
>TRBJ1-2|TRBV6-6
ASSYSAGFYGYT
>TRBJ2-3|TRBV4-2
ASSPRTSGTDTQY
>TRBJ1-4|TRBV5-1
ASSLDRSTNEKLF
>TRBJ2-1|TRBV4-1
ASSRLPGQAIYSYNEQF
>TRBJ1-4|TRBV6-5
ASSYRGLGNEKLF
>TRBJ1-5|TRBV7-9
ASSLGTGGVGQPQH
>TRBJ1-1|TRBV18
ASSPQQIMNTEAF
>TRBJ1-2|TRBV4-1
ASSPTTGGDGYT
>TRBJ1-4|TRBV30
AWSVSGSINEKLF
>TRBJ1-1|TRBV6-5
ASSGIPGVSEAF
>TRBJ2-3|TRBV25-1
ASTRGWTDTQY
>TRBJ1-1|TRBV5-6
ASSGGGFDTEAF
>TRBJ1-1|TRBV10-3
AISESRNTEAF
>TRBJ1-6|TRBV15
ATRQSYNSPLH
>TRBJ2-5|TRBV5-4
ASSFLGGRETQY
>TRBJ1-4|TRBV6-5
ASSATGGVGEKLF
>TRBJ2-2|TRBV7-8
ASSLQIGVGSGELF
>TRBJ1-2|TRBV18
ASSPQDRGNGCT
>TRBJ2-1|TRBV11-2
ASSLRGGRSHNEQF
>-|TRBV7-9
ASSRPGSNEQY
>TRBJ2-3|TRBV25-1
ASSDPVLMNTQY
>TRBJ1-5|TRBV5-4
ASSLCREEEQPQH